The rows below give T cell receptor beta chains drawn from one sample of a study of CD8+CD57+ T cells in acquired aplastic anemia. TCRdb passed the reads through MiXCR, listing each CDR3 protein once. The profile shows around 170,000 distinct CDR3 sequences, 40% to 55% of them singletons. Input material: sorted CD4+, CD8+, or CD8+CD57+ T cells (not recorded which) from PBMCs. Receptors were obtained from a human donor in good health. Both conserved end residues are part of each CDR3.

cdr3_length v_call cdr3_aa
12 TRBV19 CATSPGNTEAFF
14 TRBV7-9 CASTPVGGTYEQYF
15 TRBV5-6 CASSLAGGGNQPQHF
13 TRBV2 CASSVTGANVLTF
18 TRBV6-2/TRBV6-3 CASSYFLSGTREGGELFF
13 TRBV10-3 CAISESLQYGYTF
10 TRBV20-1 CSAGTSRQFF
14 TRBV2 CASTTSGGRETQYF
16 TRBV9 CACSVVVGLEADTQYF
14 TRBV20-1 CSASSGTEAGEQYF
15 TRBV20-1 CSAHGAGRDTDTQYF
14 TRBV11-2 CASTQRPGTGELFF
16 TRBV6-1 CASSGQGRVGHYGYTF
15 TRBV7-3 CASSPTGTQHNEQFF
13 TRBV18 CASSPQGMETQYF
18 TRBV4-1 CASSPGEKAGGPGDTQYF
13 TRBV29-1 CSVRDGRVYGYTF
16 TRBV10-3 CAISEGRGINNSPLHF
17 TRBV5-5 CASSLSKLAGGSGEQFF
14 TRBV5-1 CASSLGDTKETQYF
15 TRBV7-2 CASSQGQGHNSPLHF
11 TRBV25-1 CASSASGGQYF
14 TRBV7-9 CASSLTPTEYGYTF